Listed here are 17 T cell receptor beta chains from one sample, sequenced in a study of OX40 agonist ivuxolimab in advanced cancers. Clones were read by immunoSEQ multiplex PCR, and TCRdb kept only the in-frame ones, dropping some. This table holds about 79,000 clones, around 90% found once. The specimen comprised CD4+ or CD8+ T cells sorted from blood, sampled in a trial of the OX40 agonist ivuxolimab. All receptors derive from an adult with an advanced solid tumor such as melanoma, head and neck, liver or kidney cancer.

The chain has TRBV4-1 and TRBJ1-2, with D perhaps TRBD1 (5 bases). Trimming pared 2 bases from V and 6 bases from J, leaving 16 bases between. Germline CDR1 is MGHRA and CDR2 is YSYEKL. The CDR3 covers 15 residues. CDR3 residues: CASSQQRGADDGYTF. The CDR3, as DNA: TGCGCCAGCAGCCAACAGAGAGGGGCGGACGATGGCTACACCTTC.

The chain couples TRBV5-8 to TRBJ2-1, with TRBD1 as a possible D gene (5 bases). CDR1 is SGHTS, CDR2 YDEGEE, per germline. V gave up 4 bases and J gave up 4 bases, with 18 bases separating them. This CDR3 spans 16 amino acids. This CDR3 is CASSQGRQSQYNEQFF. In DNA, the CDR3 is TGTGCCAGCAGCCAAGGTAGACAGAGTCAATACAATGAGCAGTTCTTC.

The chain is built from TRBV18 and TRBJ1-2; perhaps TRBD1 as D (6 bases). V was clipped by 5 bases and J by 10 bases, with 14 bases between them. The CDR3 is made up of 12 amino acids. Germline CDR1 is KGHSH and CDR2 is LQKENI. In DNA form, the CDR3 reads TGTGCCAGCTCAACTAACGGGGGCCACTACACCTTC. Protein product: CASSTNGGHYTF.

The chain combines TRBV11-2 with TRBJ1-2; 8 bases agree with TRBD1. The germline gives CDR1 SGHAT, CDR2 FQNNGV. The CDR3 totals 14 residues. With 5 bases clipped from V and 4 bases from J, the junction kept 6 bases outside the gene matches. CDR3: CASSQTTGGYGYTF. In nucleotides, the CDR3 is TGTGCCAGCAGCCAAACAACAGGGGGCTATGGCTACACCTTC. Supplemented by reference TRBV11-2 and TRBJ1-2, the full variable domain reads EAGVAQSPRYKIIEKRQSVAFWCNPISGHATLYWYQQILGQGPKLLIQFQNNGVVDDSQLPKDRFSAERLKGVDSTLKIQPAKLEDSAVYLCASSQTTGGYGYTFGSGTRLTVV.

The V and J genes are TRBV29-1 and TRBJ1-1; D possibly corresponds to TRBD1 (5 bases). V shed 4 bases and J shed 8 bases, with 17 bases lying between them. This CDR3 has 13 residues. Germline CDR1 reads SQVTM; CDR2 reads ANQGSEA. The CDR3 sequence: CSVAPGRGREAFF. CDR3 DNA: TGCAGCGTTGCCCCGGGGAGGGGAAGAGAAGCTTTCTTT. Full variable domain (remainder filled in from reference TRBV29-1 and TRBJ1-1): SAVISQKPSRDICQRGTSLTIQCQVDSQVTMMFWYRQQPGQSLTLIATANQGSEATYESGFVIDKFPISRPNLTFSTLTVSNMSPEDSSIYLCSVAPGRGREAFFGQGTRLTVV.

The chain employs TRBV2 and TRBJ2-3; no definite D call. CDR1 and CDR2 from the germline V gene are SNHLY and FYNNEI. The CDR3 spans 14 residues. V lost 7 bases to trimming and J lost 0 bases, with 11 bases between them. CDR3 bases: TGTGCCAGCATCTTAGACCGAAGCACAGATACGCAGTATTTT. This sequence encodes CASILDRSTDTQYF.

This clone has a handful of counts. The chain uses TRBV28 and TRBJ1-1; 7 bases agree with TRBD1. CDR3 length: 16 amino acids. CDR1 and CDR2 (germline): MDHEN, SYDVKM. The V segment lost 6 bases and the J segment 0 bases; nucleotides outside the gene matches: 10. The CDR3 here is CASRMGQMRVNTEAFF. CDR3 nucleotide sequence: TGTGCCAGCAGAATGGGACAGATGAGAGTGAACACTGAAGCTTTCTTT. Together with reference TRBV28 and TRBJ1-1, the CDR3 gives the full variable domain: DVKVTQSSRYLVKRTGEKVFLECVQDMDHENMFWYRQDPGLGLRLIYFSYDVKMKEKGDIPEGYSVSREKKERFSLILESASTNQTSMYLCASRMGQMRVNTEAFFGQGTRLTVV.

The chain carries TRBV19 and TRBJ2-1, with 8 bases aligning to TRBD2. V shed 7 bases and J 9 bases; nucleotides not matched to a gene: 14. The CDR3 runs to 15 residues. Looked up from germline, CDR1 is LNHDA and CDR2 is SQIVND (reference sequence). CDR3 in DNA: TGTGCCAGTATGCAGATCGCCTTTCGGGGGGGTGAGCAGTTCTTC. Translation: CASMQIAFRGGEQFF.

The chain is built from TRBV11-2 and TRBJ1-4; 11 bases agree with TRBD1. The germline V gene has CDR1 SGHAT and CDR2 FQNNGV. The CDR3 is 15 amino acids. J lost 6 bases, V lost 5 bases, and 5 bases had no gene match. The CDR3 DNA reads as TGTGCCAGCAGCGATGGACAGGGGGCCTATGAAAAACTGTTTTTT. Its protein product is CASSDGQGAYEKLFF.

Only a few counts were recorded for this clone. CDR3 nucleotide sequence: TGTGCCAGCAGTGACAGGGCCCTCAACACTGAAGCTTTCTTT. Protein: CASSDRALNTEAFF. The chain employs TRBV2 and TRBJ1-1; D is perhaps TRBD1 (5 bases). Per germline, CDR1 SNHLY and CDR2 FYNNEI. The CDR3 covers 14 residues. Deletions cut 3 bases from V and 2 bases from J, with 10 bases between.

The genes are TRBV19 and TRBJ2-3, with D hard to call. CDR1 is LNHDA and CDR2 is SQIVND in the germline V gene (reference sequence). The V and J ends lost 9 bases and 3 bases respectively, with 7 bases between them. The CDR3 totals 11 residues. CDR3 protein: CASAQTDTQYF. The DNA of the CDR3 is TGTGCCAGCGCGCAGACAGATACGCAGTATTTT.

J is TRBJ2-1 and V is TRBV6-1; D possibly corresponds to TRBD2 (5 bases). V dropped 7 bases and J dropped 8 bases, with 12 bases sitting between them. This CDR3 comprises 12 residues. The germline CDR1 and CDR2 sequences are MNHNS and SASEGT. The chain's CDR3 is CASMRVVYEQFF. Written as DNA, the CDR3 is TGTGCCAGCATGAGGGTTGTCTATGAGCAGTTCTTC.

This rearrangement joins TRBV29-1 to TRBJ2-1, with 11 nucleotides matching TRBD2. Germline V gene lookup returns CDR1 SQVTM and CDR2 ANQGSEA. The CDR3 totals 13 residues. After removal of 6 bases from V and 6 bases from J, the junction contained 4 bases not matched to a gene. The CDR3 here is CSVPGLAANEQFF. CDR3 in DNA: TGCAGCGTCCCGGGACTAGCGGCCAATGAGCAGTTCTTC.

This chain uses TRBV4-1 with TRBJ2-3, with 7 bases identical to TRBD2. CDR1 and CDR2 from the germline V gene are MGHRA and YSYEKL. V shed 0 bases, J shed 5 bases, and the junction held 5 bases outside the gene matches. The CDR3 loop spans 15 amino acids. The CDR3 sequence is CASSQDLLARDTQYF. The CDR3 region has the DNA TGCGCCAGCAGCCAAGATTTACTAGCGAGAGATACGCAGTATTTT.

The rearrangement joins TRBV18 to TRBJ2-5, with no clear D. CDR3 length equals 13 residues. Germline V gene sequence: CDR1 KGHSH, CDR2 LQKENI. V lost 2 bases and J 4 bases, leaving 8 bases between the germline ends. The CDR3: CASSPRNTETQYF. The DNA for the CDR3 is TGTGCCAGCTCACCAAGGAATACAGAGACCCAGTACTTC.

The table lists this clone with a count of one. This chain uses TRBV11-2 with TRBJ1-1; D gene ambiguous. CDR3 size: 15 residues. Germline CDR1 is SGHAT and CDR2 is FQNNGV. V was cut by 1 base and J by 11 bases, with 20 bases left in between. CDR3 bases: TGTGCCAGCAGCTTAGGTCCCCGGGAGAAACTAGTGGCTTTCTTT. Translating gives CASSLGPREKLVAFF.

The J gene is TRBJ1-2, the V gene TRBV6-1, with D possibly matching TRBD1 (5 bases). The CDR3 runs 15 residues. Germline V lookup: CDR1 MNHNS, CDR2 SASEGT. V lost 7 bases and J 1 base, leaving 16 bases between the germline ends. CDR3 in DNA: TGTGCCAGCACGGGTCTTAAAGGGGTTAACTATGGCTACACCTTC. Amino acids: CASTGLKGVNYGYTF.